This TCR beta chain is from a study of cytomegalovirus exposure and HLA in healthy donors. As to this clone: Its matching antigen is unknown.

Findings and caveats of the study: The authors enumerated some 160 TCR beta chains as linked to cytomegalovirus. Later analysis associated a missense DCLRE1C variant with TCR beta V- and J-gene trimming. Being productive about 87% or about 30% of the time was typical of most TCR beta V segments in an earlier analysis. When analyzed later, the rates of TCR association showed variation by HLA locus, with DRB1 the most and HLA-C the fewest.

The PCR had 60 Vbeta and 13 Jbeta primers. Profiling relied on immunoSEQ multiplex PCR, and the TCRdb table lists in-frame clones only, not all of them. The sample contains 140,000 to 150,000 clones, over 70% of which appear only once. The germline V gene encodes CDR1 MNHEY and CDR2 SVGAGI. The CDR3 covers 16 residues. Trimming took 2 bases from V and 0 from J, leaving 10 bases between them. Specimen: PBMCs. This receptor was obtained from a middle-aged woman in good health and CMV-seronegative. The chain couples TRBV6-5 to TRBJ2-2; possible D gene TRBD1, 5 bases. CDR3 bases: TGTGCCAGCAGTTACGGGGCCGTATCGAACACCGGGGAGCTGTTTTTT. Translating it yields CASSYGAVSNTGELFF.